Listed below are T cell receptor beta chains from one sample, sequenced in a study of cytomegalovirus exposure and HLA in healthy donors. Produced via immunoSEQ multiplex PCR; TCRdb's table is partial and in-frame only. The sample has roughly 140,000 clones, about 79% seen once. The sequenced sample was PBMCs. The receptor set was obtained from a male donor in good health and CMV-seronegative. Each CDR3 is given without its conserved first and last residue. Fields, in order: V gene, J gene, CDR3 protein.

V gene: TRBV7-8; J gene: TRBJ1-1; CDR3 protein: ASSIFTVTGAVVNTEAF
V gene: TRBV6-5; J gene: TRBJ2-7; CDR3 protein: ASKTEGLNYEQY
V gene: TRBV11-2; J gene: TRBJ1-2; CDR3 protein: ASSFGSGSPYGYT
V gene: TRBV30; J gene: TRBJ1-4; CDR3 protein: AWNRRGEKLF
V gene: TRBV7-2; J gene: TRBJ2-3; CDR3 protein: ASSSTGGISTDTQY
V gene: TRBV29-1; J gene: TRBJ2-7; CDR3 protein: SVRTGWEQY
V gene: TRBV29-1; J gene: TRBJ1-2; CDR3 protein: SVDGSIGADGYT
V gene: TRBV27; J gene: TRBJ1-2; CDR3 protein: ASRAQGAGDGYT
V gene: TRBV5-4; J gene: TRBJ2-7; CDR3 protein: ASSLGLPGQLSYEQY
V gene: TRBV5-8; J gene: TRBJ2-1; CDR3 protein: ASSLGQGAWNEQF
V gene: TRBV5-1; J gene: TRBJ2-7; CDR3 protein: ASSLASAGGPEQY
V gene: TRBV7-2; J gene: TRBJ1-2; CDR3 protein: ASSLPDRGGYT
V gene: TRBV6-6; J gene: TRBJ2-3; CDR3 protein: ASTRRFTDTQY
V gene: TRBV5-1; J gene: TRBJ1-2; CDR3 protein: ASSLVAGPGGGYT
V gene: TRBV29-1; J gene: TRBJ2-7; CDR3 protein: SVADDGYEQY
V gene: TRBV5-1; J gene: TRBJ2-7; CDR3 protein: ASSIRPVGQGDYEQY
V gene: TRBV5-1; J gene: TRBJ2-7; CDR3 protein: ASSLEAGAREQY
V gene: TRBV10-3; J gene: TRBJ2-5; CDR3 protein: AISERGQETQY
V gene: TRBV7-2; J gene: TRBJ1-1; CDR3 protein: ASSKYRVRDTEAF
V gene: TRBV4-1; J gene: TRBJ2-3; CDR3 protein: ASSRDNGKSTDTQY
V gene: TRBV30; J gene: TRBJ2-2; CDR3 protein: AWSRDRANTGELF
V gene: TRBV20-1; J gene: TRBJ2-3; CDR3 protein: SAEDTDTQY
V gene: TRBV30; J gene: TRBJ1-5; CDR3 protein: AWSVQLNQPQH
V gene: TRBV7-6; J gene: TRBJ1-4; CDR3 protein: ASSLKQINEKLF
V gene: TRBV30; J gene: TRBJ1-1; CDR3 protein: AWSVPGGKNAF
V gene: TRBV6-5; J gene: TRBJ1-2; CDR3 protein: ASRHSVGPYGYT
V gene: TRBV19; J gene: TRBJ1-5; CDR3 protein: ASARQVGQPQH
V gene: TRBV25-1; J gene: TRBJ1-5; CDR3 protein: PSSEVGGANQPQH
V gene: TRBV14; J gene: TRBJ2-4; CDR3 protein: ASSQEMTGSNIQY
V gene: TRBV5-4; J gene: TRBJ2-1; CDR3 protein: ASSLRLAGASYNEQF
V gene: TRBV6-5; J gene: TRBJ1-1; CDR3 protein: ASNRRVKMNTEAF
V gene: TRBV5-4; J gene: TRBJ1-1; CDR3 protein: ASSPGVGMNTEAF
V gene: TRBV27; J gene: TRBJ1-2; CDR3 protein: ASSPLRGIADGYT
V gene: TRBV5-6; J gene: TRBJ1-1; CDR3 protein: ASSRTGTVPEAF
V gene: TRBV14; J gene: TRBJ1-1; CDR3 protein: ASSFWRGGDTEAF
V gene: TRBV29-1; J gene: TRBJ2-7; CDR3 protein: SADRGGDTYEQY
V gene: TRBV6-6; J gene: TRBJ1-1; CDR3 protein: ASSYGDRLNTEAF
V gene: TRBV7-6; J gene: TRBJ1-1; CDR3 protein: ASSLGGSTEAF
V gene: TRBV29-1; J gene: TRBJ1-1; CDR3 protein: SVEVDRGYEAF
V gene: TRBV30; J gene: TRBJ2-1; CDR3 protein: AWTPTSTTEQF
V gene: TRBV10-3; J gene: TRBJ2-2; CDR3 protein: AIGARESGELF
V gene: TRBV15; J gene: TRBJ1-5; CDR3 protein: ATSRGGAGNQPQH
V gene: TRBV7-9; J gene: TRBJ1-2; CDR3 protein: ASSFYAGGYGYT
V gene: TRBV7-9; J gene: TRBJ1-1; CDR3 protein: ASSFLRQNTEAF
V gene: TRBV11-3; J gene: TRBJ2-1; CDR3 protein: ASSLGLAGYNEQF
V gene: TRBV25-1; J gene: TRBJ2-5; CDR3 protein: ASSDWTSGREGQETQY
V gene: TRBV19; J gene: TRBJ1-2; CDR3 protein: ASSILTESKTFHYGYT
V gene: TRBV25-1; J gene: TRBJ1-1; CDR3 protein: ASTPGQWNTEAF
V gene: TRBV2; J gene: TRBJ2-7; CDR3 protein: ASRNGQGANYEQY
V gene: TRBV7-6; J gene: TRBJ2-4; CDR3 protein: ASSPLDRGDIQY
V gene: TRBV13; J gene: TRBJ2-7; CDR3 protein: ASSLAGDFYEQY
V gene: TRBV11-2; J gene: TRBJ1-2; CDR3 protein: ASSLDLARYGYT
V gene: TRBV27; J gene: TRBJ1-1; CDR3 protein: ASRQRDREAF